The next 25 T cell receptor beta chains were all read from a single sample in a study of blood T cell repertoires in COVID-19. TCRdb keeps only in-frame clones here, not all; method: immunoSEQ multiplex PCR. Altogether about 480,000 clones are present, nearly 90% being singletons, with the ten largest covering roughly 0.9%. The sequencing input was peripheral blood. The receptors shown here come from a man aged 18 to 30 with COVID-19, enrolled during active disease.

The chain carries TRBV6-8 and TRBJ2-7; 12 bases line up with TRBD2. The CDR3 covers 18 residues. Losses at the gene ends were 7 bases for V and 0 bases for J; bases not matched to a gene: 13. The V gene's germline CDR1 is MNHGY and CDR2 SAAAGT. The CDR3 bases are TGTGCCAGCACTTTACCCGGGACTAGCGGGCCTAGCTCCTACGAGCAGTACTTC. Its translation: CASTLPGTSGPSSYEQYF.

The chain uses TRBV5-1 and TRBJ1-6, with D uncertain. CDR1 is SGHRS, CDR2 YFSETQ, per germline. The CDR3 extends over 14 amino acids. The V end lost 0 bases, the J end lost 8 bases, and 9 bases lay between the germline ends. Written as DNA, the CDR3 is TGCGCCAGCAGCTTGGGATTCGGAGATTCACCCCTCCACTTT. Protein product: CASSLGFGDSPLHF. Supplemented by reference TRBV5-1 and TRBJ1-6, the full variable domain reads KAGVTQTPRYLIKTRGQQVTLSCSPISGHRSVSWYQQTPGQGLQFLFEYFSETQRNKGNFPGRFSGRQFSNSRSEMNVSTLELGDSALYLCASSLGFGDSPLHFGNGTRLTVT.

V usage is TRBV19 and J usage is TRBJ2-7; D gene unclear. Trimming cost V 3 bases and J 3 bases, with 12 bases left between them. Germline CDR1 reads LNHDA; CDR2 reads SQIVND (reference sequence). This CDR3 has 14 residues. CDR3 region: CASSIPKLSYEQYF. The CDR3 nucleotides are TGTGCCAGTAGTATTCCTAAACTTAGCTACGAGCAGTACTTC.

The CDR3 nucleotides read TGTGCCAGCAGCCCCGGGACAGGTTTGACCTATGGCTACACCTTC. Translation gives CASSPGTGLTYGYTF. The chain recombines TRBV6-5 with TRBJ1-2; 8 nucleotides match TRBD1. This CDR3 spans 15 amino acids. Germline V gene lookup returns CDR1 MNHEY and CDR2 SVGAGI. The V segment lost 6 bases and the J segment 4 bases; nucleotides outside the gene matches: 10.

The V and J genes are TRBV7-2 and TRBJ2-1, with 7 bases matching TRBD1. Trimming cost V 5 bases and J 2 bases; bases outside gene matches: 6. CDR1 and CDR2 (germline): SGHTA, FQGNSA. The CDR3 has 15 residues. The CDR3 spells CASSPQGTAYNEQFF. CDR3 nucleotides: TGTGCCAGCAGCCCCCAGGGGACAGCCTACAATGAGCAGTTCTTC.

This chain links TRBV7-9 with TRBJ2-5; D perhaps matches TRBD2 (5 bases). This CDR3 comprises 15 residues. Germline CDR1 reads SEHNR; CDR2 reads FQNEAQ (reference sequence). V was trimmed by 6 bases and J by 2 bases, leaving 16 bases between them. The CDR3: CASSGRRFEQETQYF. CDR3 DNA: TGTGCCAGCAGTGGGAGACGGTTTGAGCAAGAGACCCAGTACTTC. The full variable domain, completed using reference TRBV7-9 and TRBJ2-5, is DTGVSQNPRHKITKRGQNVTFRCDPISEHNRLYWYRQTLGQGPEFLTYFQNEAQLEKSRLLSDRFSAERPKGSFSTLEIQRTEQGDSAMYLCASSGRRFEQETQYFGPGTRLLVL.

This clone has just one count. The chain recombines TRBV4-1 with TRBJ2-7; TRBD2 might be the D (6 bases). The length of the CDR3 is 16 residues. V shed 0 bases and J shed 2 bases, with 14 bases lying between them. Germline V CDR1 and CDR2: MGHRA, YSYEKL. CDR3 sequence reads: CASSQEVPRTTYEQYF. The CDR3 nucleotides read TGCGCCAGCAGCCAAGAAGTCCCACGGACTACCTACGAGCAGTACTTC.

V and J are TRBV3-1 (or the pseudogene TRBV3-2) and TRBJ2-5; 11 nucleotides align to TRBD2. Germline-derived CDR1 and CDR2 are LGHDT and YNNKEL (reference sequence). The junction had 7 bases not matched to a gene; V was cut back by 0 bases and J by 4 bases. This CDR3 comprises 17 residues. CDR3: CASSQDGQGTSGETQYF. As DNA, the CDR3 is TGTGCCAGCAGCCAAGACGGGCAGGGGACTAGCGGAGAGACCCAGTACTTC.

The chain has TRBV6-5 and TRBJ1-2, with D maybe TRBD1 (5 bases). This CDR3 is 15 amino acids long. Trimming cost V 7 bases and J 0 bases, with 15 bases left between them. Germline-derived CDR1 and CDR2 are MNHEY and SVGAGI. CDR3 residues: CASTKGQRANYGYTF. The CDR3 nucleotides read TGTGCCAGCACTAAGGGGCAACGCGCTAACTATGGCTACACCTTC.

This chain connects TRBV25-1 to TRBJ2-3; the D gene is possibly TRBD2 (6 bases). The germline V gene has CDR1 MGHDK and CDR2 SYGVNS. Trimming cost V 10 bases and J 6 bases, with 11 bases left between them. This CDR3 region has 11 residues. The CDR3 nucleotides are TGTGCCACCGCGGGACTGGATACGCAGTATTTT. This translates into CATAGLDTQYF.

This chain uses TRBV9 with TRBJ2-2, with 11 nucleotides matching TRBD2. This CDR3 spans 17 amino acids. Per the germline V gene, CDR1 is SGDLS and CDR2 is YYNGEE. V lost 3 bases and J lost 7; bases outside the gene matches: 11. The CDR3 nucleotides are TGTGCCAGCAGCGAGAGGATAGCGGGAGGGCCAGGCGGGGAGCTGTTTTTT. Translated: CASSERIAGGPGGELFF.

The chain combines TRBV2 with TRBJ1-1; 10 nucleotides line up with TRBD1. Unmatched junction bases numbered 16, after V lost 7 bases and J lost 5 bases. CDR1 is SNHLY, CDR2 FYNNEI, per germline. This CDR3 has 17 residues. CDR3 sequence (DNA): TGTGCCAGCACCCGGCGATCCGGGACAGGGGAAGGAACTGAAGCTTTCTTT. Residues: CASTRRSGTGEGTEAFF.

The genes are TRBV28 and TRBJ2-2; D is uncertain. V dropped 3 bases and J dropped 5 bases, with 10 bases sitting between them. The CDR3 length is 14 residues. Germline CDR1 is MDHEN and CDR2 is SYDVKM. CDR3 DNA sequence: TGTGCCAGCAGTTTTGAGCCTCCGACCGGGGAGCTGTTTTTT. It specifies CASSFEPPTGELFF.

This chain uses TRBV15 with TRBJ1-4; TRBD1 aligns across 10 bases. Germline V lookup: CDR1 LNHNV, CDR2 YYDKDF (reference sequence). The V and J ends lost 0 bases and 7 bases, in that order; junction bases with no gene match: 2. CDR3 length: 15 amino acids. The CDR3 DNA sequence: TGTGCCACCAGCAGAGATGGACAGGGGGGTGAAAAACTGTTTTTT. This codes for CATSRDGQGGEKLFF.

The chain recombines TRBV7-6 with TRBJ2-2, with 8 bases identical to TRBD2. V was clipped by 2 bases and J by 5 bases; unmatched bases: 4. The CDR3 contains 15 residues. Germline V gene sequence: CDR1 SGHVS, CDR2 FNYEAQ. This CDR3 is CASSLWPSGTGELFF. The CDR3 DNA follows: TGTGCCAGCAGCTTATGGCCTAGCGGGACCGGGGAGCTGTTTTTT.

This clone has just one count. V is TRBV29-1 and J is TRBJ1-1; 8 bases map to TRBD1. This CDR3 is 12 amino acids long. V trimming: 6 bases; J trimming: 10 bases; junction bases outside the gene matches: 10. Germline-derived CDR1 and CDR2 are SQVTM and ANQGSEA. CDR3 bases: TGCAGCGTCGGTGGAGGGACAGGATTAGCTTTCTTT. Protein product: CSVGGGTGLAFF.

Comment on this clone: Other DNA sequences in this sample translate to the same CDR3. The gene calls are TRBV12-3 or TRBV12-4 and TRBJ2-3; D is possibly TRBD2 (5 bases). This CDR3 contains 13 residues. V lost 2 bases and J 3 bases, leaving 6 bases between the germline ends. The CDR3 sequence is CASSLTGTDTQYF. As DNA, the CDR3 is TGTGCCAGCAGTTTAACGGGGACAGATACGCAGTATTTT.

This rearrangement joins TRBV15 to TRBJ2-4; D gene unclear. This CDR3 region has 16 residues. Germline V gene lookup returns CDR1 LNHNV and CDR2 YYDKDF (reference sequence). The germline V and J ends were trimmed by 0 bases and 1 base, with 10 bases remaining between them. The CDR3 loop reads CATSRDMRLAKNIQYF. CDR3 nucleotide sequence: TGTGCCACCAGCAGAGATATGAGGCTTGCCAAAAACATTCAGTACTTC.

The rearrangement joins TRBV25-1 to TRBJ2-5; TRBD2 agrees at 9 bases. There are 15 residues in the CDR3. The J segment lost 5 bases and the V segment lost 6 bases, leaving 10 bases of the junction unmatched. CDR1 MGHDK and CDR2 SYGVNS come from the germline V gene. CDR3 DNA sequence: TGTGCCAGCAGAGGGAGCGGGAGGCCGAGGGAGACCCAGTACTTC. Its translation: CASRGSGRPRETQYF.

This sequence joins TRBV2 and TRBJ1-6; D gene uncertain. The ends were cut back, 11 bases at V and 9 bases at J, with 17 bases in the middle. The length of the CDR3 is 13 residues. Germline V gene data show CDR1 as SNHLY and CDR2 as FYNNEI. CDR3 protein: CAGIHDLSSPLHF. CDR3 coding DNA: TGTGCCGGTATCCACGACTTAAGTTCACCCCTCCACTTT.

This clone was seen a single time. J is TRBJ2-5 and V is TRBV3-1 (or the pseudogene TRBV3-2); 7 bases align to TRBD2. Germline assignment: CDR1 LGHDT and CDR2 YNNKEL (reference sequence). V gave up 7 bases and J gave up 5 bases; unmatched junction bases: 16. The CDR3 has 16 residues. Written as DNA, the CDR3 is TGTGCCAGCAAGGGGAGAAAGACTAGCAAGTACGAGACCCAGTACTTC. This sequence encodes CASKGRKTSKYETQYF.

This clone was counted a single time. The chain employs TRBV29-1 and TRBJ2-3; no clear D gene. Germline lookup yields CDR1 SQVTM and CDR2 ANQGSEA. The CDR3 sequence is 12 residues long. Trimming cost V 7 bases and J 1 base, with 9 bases left between them. The CDR3 DNA reads as TGCAGCGCGGCACGGGGCACAGATACGCAGTATTTT. Amino acid sequence: CSAARGTDTQYF.

This chain links TRBV5-4 with TRBJ2-5; TRBD1 is a possible D gene (7 bases). V lost 6 bases and J lost 5, with 17 bases in between. There are 14 residues in the CDR3. Germline loops: CDR1 SGHNT, CDR2 YYREEE (reference sequence). The CDR3 DNA reads TGTGCCAGCACCTTTCAGGGGGGCGGGGAGACCCAGTACTTC. Its translation: CASTFQGGGETQYF.

This chain links TRBV12-3 or TRBV12-4 with TRBJ2-5, with D hard to call. Trimming pared 5 bases from V and 5 bases from J, leaving 9 bases between. The CDR3 spans 12 residues. This CDR3 is CASSVTRETQYF. CDR3 nucleotides: TGTGCCAGCAGTGTAACCAGGGAGACCCAGTACTTC.

The CDR3 DNA follows: TGTGCCAGTAGTATAGGTCCAGGGGTATATGATTCACCCCTCCACTTT. Its protein product is CASSIGPGVYDSPLHF. V gene TRBV19 combines with J gene TRBJ1-6; possibly TRBD1 for D (6 bases). The germline V gene encodes CDR1 LNHDA and CDR2 SQIVND (reference sequence). The CDR3 spans 16 residues. Trimming cost V 1 base and J 8 bases, with 15 bases left between them.